This T cell receptor beta chain was identified during a study of blood T cell repertoires in COVID-19. The overall study: Samples taken during acute and convalescent COVID-19 were collected in the United States, Italy and Spain. T cells, B-cell-depleted T cells, or PBMCs supplied cDNA or gDNA.

Patients in Seattle were enrolled during active infection, then followed longitudinally. Clones were sequenced by immunoSEQ multiplex PCR, and TCRdb holds only the in-frame ones, with some missing. The table shows a few hundred thousand clones, with around nine tenths occurring only once. The material sequenced was peripheral blood. This receptor was taken from a man aged 45-60 years with COVID-19, enrolled during active disease.

This CDR3 reads CATSREAGGPGETQYF. DNA of the CDR3: TGTGCCACCAGCAGAGAGGCGGGAGGGCCGGGGGAGACCCAGTACTTC. The V call is TRBV15, the J call TRBJ2-5; 9 bases are a match to TRBD2. J was trimmed by 5 bases and V by 0 bases; bases with no gene match: 7. Looked up from germline, CDR1 is LNHNV and CDR2 is YYDKDF (reference sequence). This CDR3 comprises 16 residues.